This TCR beta chain was sequenced for a study of cytomegalovirus exposure and HLA in healthy donors. About the research overall: Membership in the Caucasian-associated ancestry cluster was found for 81% of approximately 380 genotyped donors.

With 60 Vbeta and 13 Jbeta primers, the PCR was carried out. Assay: immunoSEQ multiplex PCR; the TCRdb copy retains only in-frame clones and omits some. Of approximately 100,000 clones in the sample, 50% to 75% are singletons; the top ten hold 3.9%. Study observations and caveats: Immune exposure was documented only through CMV serostatus. TCR beta chains numbering 150 to 200 were designated cytomegalovirus-associated.

About this clone: Antigen: not known.

Although they were nominally healthy when sampled, donors likely had unrecorded immune exposures. CDR1 SGHAT and CDR2 FQNNGV come from the germline V gene. J gave up 1 base and V 5 bases, and 5 bases lay outside the gene matches. The length of the CDR3 is 15 residues. The rearrangement joins TRBV11-2 to TRBJ2-7; 10 bases match TRBD1. This TCR was recovered from a man aged 25-45 years in good health and CMV-seronegative. The sequenced material came from PBMCs. CDR3 protein: CASSVGTGESYEQYF. The CDR3, as DNA: TGTGCCAGCAGCGTTGGGACAGGGGAGTCCTACGAGCAGTACTTC.